The sequence of this T cell receptor beta chain was determined in a study of cytomegalovirus exposure and HLA in healthy donors. Overall study findings and caveats: Accurate predictions that matched the HLA-A and HLA-B alleles of most subjects were reportedly made from TCR beta sequences. What was likely a sequencing artifact was a cluster of highly shared sequence variants.

Participants comprised healthy donors of bone marrow. As concerns this clone: The antigen remains undetermined.

CDR1 SGHTA and CDR2 FQGNSA come from the germline V gene. With 4 bases removed from V and 4 bases from J, the gap between germline ends came to 10 bases. This CDR3 comprises 13 residues. 13 Jbeta primers and 60 Vbeta primers were used for the PCR. Libraries were prepared by immunoSEQ multiplex PCR; TCRdb keeps only in-frame clonotypes and omits some of them. The sample carries about 120,000 clones, approximately 79% recorded once. The rearrangement joins TRBV7-2 to TRBJ1-1; no reliable D call. Sequencing input: PBMCs. This receptor was identified in a man aged 50 or older in good health and CMV-seropositive. The CDR3: CASSSRTGTEAFF. The CDR3 bases are TGTGCCAGCAGCTCTAGAACTGGCACTGAAGCTTTCTTT.